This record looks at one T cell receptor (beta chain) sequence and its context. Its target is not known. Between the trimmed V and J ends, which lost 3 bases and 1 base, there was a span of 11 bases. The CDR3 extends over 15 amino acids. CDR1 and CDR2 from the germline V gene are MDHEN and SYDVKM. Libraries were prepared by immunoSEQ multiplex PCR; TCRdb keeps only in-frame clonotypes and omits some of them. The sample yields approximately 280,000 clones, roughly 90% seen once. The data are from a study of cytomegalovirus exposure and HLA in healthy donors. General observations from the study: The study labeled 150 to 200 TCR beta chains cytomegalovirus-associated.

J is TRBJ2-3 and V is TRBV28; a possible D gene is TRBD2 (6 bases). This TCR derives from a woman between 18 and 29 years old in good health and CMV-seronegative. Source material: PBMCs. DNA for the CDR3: TGTGCCAGCAGTTTGCCCGGGGGAGGCACAGATACGCAGTATTTT. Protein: CASSLPGGGTDTQYF.